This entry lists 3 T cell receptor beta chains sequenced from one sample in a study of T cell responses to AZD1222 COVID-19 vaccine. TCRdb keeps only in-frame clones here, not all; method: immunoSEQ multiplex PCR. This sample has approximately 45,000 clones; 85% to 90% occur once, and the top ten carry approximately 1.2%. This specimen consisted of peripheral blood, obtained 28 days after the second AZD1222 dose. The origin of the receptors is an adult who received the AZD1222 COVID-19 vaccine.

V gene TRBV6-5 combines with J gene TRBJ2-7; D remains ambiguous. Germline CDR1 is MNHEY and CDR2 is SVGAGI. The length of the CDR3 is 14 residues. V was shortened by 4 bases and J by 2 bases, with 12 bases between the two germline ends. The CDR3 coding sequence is TGTGCCAGCAGTTCCGTCTTACCTCCCTACGAGCAGTACTTC. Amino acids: CASSSVLPPYEQYF.

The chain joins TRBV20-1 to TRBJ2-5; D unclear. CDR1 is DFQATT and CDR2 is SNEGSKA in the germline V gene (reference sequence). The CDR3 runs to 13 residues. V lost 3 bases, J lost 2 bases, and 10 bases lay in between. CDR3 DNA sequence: TGCAGTGCTAGTGACTGGTCTCAAGAGACCCAGTACTTC. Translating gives CSASDWSQETQYF.

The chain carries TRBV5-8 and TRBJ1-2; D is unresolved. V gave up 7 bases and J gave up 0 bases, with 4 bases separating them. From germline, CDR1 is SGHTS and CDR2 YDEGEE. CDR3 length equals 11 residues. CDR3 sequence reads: CASGPNYGYTF. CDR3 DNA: TGTGCCAGCGGGCCTAACTATGGCTACACCTTC.